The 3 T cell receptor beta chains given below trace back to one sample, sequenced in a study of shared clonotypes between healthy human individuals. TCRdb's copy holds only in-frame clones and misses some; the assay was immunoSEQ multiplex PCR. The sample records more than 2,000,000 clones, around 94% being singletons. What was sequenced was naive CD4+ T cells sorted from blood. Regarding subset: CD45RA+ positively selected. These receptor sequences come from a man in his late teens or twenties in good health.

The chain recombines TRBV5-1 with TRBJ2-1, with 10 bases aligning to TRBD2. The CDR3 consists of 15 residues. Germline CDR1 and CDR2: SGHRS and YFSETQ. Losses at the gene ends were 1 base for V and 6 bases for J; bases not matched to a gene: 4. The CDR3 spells CASSLTTSGPNEQFF. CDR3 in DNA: TGCGCCAGCAGCTTGACGACTAGCGGGCCCAATGAGCAGTTCTTC.

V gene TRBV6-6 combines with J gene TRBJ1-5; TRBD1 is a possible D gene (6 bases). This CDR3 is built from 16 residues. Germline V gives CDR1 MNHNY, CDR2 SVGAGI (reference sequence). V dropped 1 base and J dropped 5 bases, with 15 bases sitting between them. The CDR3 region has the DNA TGTGCCAGCAGTTACTTGACAGGCAGGATAGATCAGCCCCAGCATTTT. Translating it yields CASSYLTGRIDQPQHF.

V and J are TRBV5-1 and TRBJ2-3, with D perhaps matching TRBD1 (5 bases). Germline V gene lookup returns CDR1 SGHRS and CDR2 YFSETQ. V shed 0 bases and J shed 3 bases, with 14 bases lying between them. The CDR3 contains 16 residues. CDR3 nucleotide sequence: TGCGCCAGCAGCTTGGGTGCCAGGGTGGAGACAGATACGCAGTATTTT. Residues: CASSLGARVETDTQYF. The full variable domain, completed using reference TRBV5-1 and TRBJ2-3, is KAGVTQTPRYLIKTRGQQVTLSCSPISGHRSVSWYQQTPGQGLQFLFEYFSETQRNKGNFPGRFSGRQFSNSRSEMNVSTLELGDSALYLCASSLGARVETDTQYFGPGTRLTVL.